This TCR beta chain was documented in a study of T cells in tuberculosis. Generated by immunoSEQ multiplex PCR, the TCRdb table keeps only in-frame clones and is missing some. The sample includes 30,000 or so clones, around 91% of them seen just once. The sequence came from a donor between 5 and 29 years old with latent tuberculosis or without tuberculosis infection. The sequenced sample was PBMCs.

CDR3 loop: CASSRDRLNNEQFF. CDR3 nucleotides: TGCGCCAGCAGCCGGGACAGACTAAACAATGAGCAGTTCTTC. The chain employs TRBV5-1 and TRBJ2-1; 7 bases line up with TRBD1. The CDR3 spans 14 residues. Germline-derived CDR1 and CDR2 are SGHRS and YFSETQ. Losses at the gene ends were 4 bases for V and 5 bases for J; bases not matched to a gene: 6.